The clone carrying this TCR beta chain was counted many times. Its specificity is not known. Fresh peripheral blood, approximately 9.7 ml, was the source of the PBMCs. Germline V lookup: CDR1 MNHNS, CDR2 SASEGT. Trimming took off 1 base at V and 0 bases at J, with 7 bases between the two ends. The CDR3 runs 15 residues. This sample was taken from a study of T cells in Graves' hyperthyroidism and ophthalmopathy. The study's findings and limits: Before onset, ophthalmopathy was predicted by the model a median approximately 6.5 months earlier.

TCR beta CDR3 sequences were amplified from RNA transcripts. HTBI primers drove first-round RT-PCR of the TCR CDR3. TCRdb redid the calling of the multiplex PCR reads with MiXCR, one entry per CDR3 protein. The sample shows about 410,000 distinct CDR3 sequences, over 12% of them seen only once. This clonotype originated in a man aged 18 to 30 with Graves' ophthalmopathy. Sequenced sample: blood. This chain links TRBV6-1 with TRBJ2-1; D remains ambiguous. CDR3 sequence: CASSEDGSSYNEQFF. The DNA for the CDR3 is TGTGCCAGCAGTGAAGATGGCAGCTCCTACAATGAGCAGTTCTTC.